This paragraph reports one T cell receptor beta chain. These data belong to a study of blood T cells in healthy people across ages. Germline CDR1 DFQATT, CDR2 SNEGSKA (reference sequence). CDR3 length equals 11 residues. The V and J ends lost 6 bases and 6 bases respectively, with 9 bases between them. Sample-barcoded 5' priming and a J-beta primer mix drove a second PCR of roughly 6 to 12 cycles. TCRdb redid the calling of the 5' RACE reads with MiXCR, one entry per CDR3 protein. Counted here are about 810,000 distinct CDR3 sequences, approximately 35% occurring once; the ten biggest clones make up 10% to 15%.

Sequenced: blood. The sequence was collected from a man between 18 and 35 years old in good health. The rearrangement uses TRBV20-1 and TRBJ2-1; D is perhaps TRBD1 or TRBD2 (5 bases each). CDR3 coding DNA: TGCAGTGCGGGGACCCGCAATGAGCAGTTCTTC. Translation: CSAGTRNEQFF.